This TCR beta chain was recorded in a study of OX40 agonist ivuxolimab in advanced cancers. Study results and caveats: In CD8+ T cells, expanded clones were on average more numerous than in CD4+. At 0.1 to 3.0 mg/kg and by week 6, CD4+ and CD8+ T cells in the blood had expanded clonally.

Turning to this clone: Its antigen is unidentified.

TCRdb's copy holds only in-frame clones and misses some; the assay was immunoSEQ multiplex PCR. The sample contains fewer than 80,000 clones, around 93% of which appear only once. The germline V gene encodes CDR1 SGHAT and CDR2 FQNNGV. V lost 0 bases and J 4 bases, leaving 13 bases between the germline ends. CDR3 size: 15 residues. The chain links TRBV11-2 to TRBJ2-7; D perhaps matches TRBD1 (5 bases). The receptor's source is an adult with an advanced solid tumor such as melanoma, head and neck, liver or kidney cancer. Sequenced material: CD4+ or CD8+ T cells sorted from blood, taken in a trial of the OX40 agonist ivuxolimab. The DNA of the CDR3 is TGTGCCAGCAGCTTAGAACCAGGGTTACAATACGAGCAGTACTTC. Protein sequence: CASSLEPGLQYEQYF.